The T cell receptor beta chain under discussion was sequenced for a study of blood T cell repertoires in COVID-19. Study in general: COVID-19 samples collected from the United States, Italy and Spain covered acute and convalescent phases.

The table came from immunoSEQ multiplex PCR; TCRdb's copy has only in-frame clones and leaves some out. The table has some 200,000 clones, over 70% seen once. CDR1 is SQVTM and CDR2 is ANQGSEA in the germline V gene. The trim removed 6 bases at V and 8 bases at J, leaving 12 bases unmatched. The CDR3 is 13 amino acids. A few counts support this clone. Sequences were obtained from peripheral blood. The clonotype comes from a woman aged 65 to 85 with acute or convalescent COVID-19. The V call is TRBV29-1, the J call TRBJ1-1; 7 bases are shared with TRBD1. Here the CDR3 DNA reads TGCAGCGTCCCCGGGACAGCCAAATCAGAAGCTTTCTTT. It is translated as CSVPGTAKSEAFF.